This entry features one T cell receptor beta chain sequence. Germline CDR1 SGHTA, CDR2 FQGTGA. V shed 5 bases and J 5 bases; nucleotides not matched to a gene: 12. This CDR3 has 16 amino acids. Authors' data handling: Amplification of reference gene primers provided the estimated nucleated cell counts. Some clones are missing from TCRdb's copy, which holds only in-frame ones; the method was immunoSEQ multiplex PCR. V and J calls and clone size come straight from that table; D and trimming were deduced from the DNA. Of about 40,000 clones listed, approximately 91% were seen once; the top ten hold 5.5%. This specimen comes from a study of blood T cell repertoires in COVID-19. Across the whole study: T cells, B-cell-depleted T cells, or PBMCs supplied cDNA or gDNA.

The clonotype comes from a woman older than 75 with acute or convalescent COVID-19. The sample consisted of peripheral blood. This chain links TRBV7-3 with TRBJ2-7; 10 nucleotides line up with TRBD1. The CDR3 DNA reads TGTGCCAGCAGCCTCGATGGGGACAGGGGACTTCACGAGCAGTACTTC. As protein: CASSLDGDRGLHEQYF.